This T cell receptor (beta chain) came from a study of regulatory T cells in long-lasting Graves disease. Sample time point: newly diagnosed GD, antithyroid drugs for less than 3 months. PBMCs provided the RNA from which the TCR library was made. One endocrinology department in Xi'an, China, was where patients came from. Regarding this clonotype: This may come from a read error, since a much larger clone is one base off.

The CDR3 is 15 amino acids. The germline V gene encodes CDR1 LNHDA and CDR2 SQIVND (reference sequence). Between the trimmed V and J ends, which lost 3 bases and 4 bases, there was a span of 16 bases. With iRepertoire HTBI primers and Arm-PCR of CDR3 regions, TCR beta libraries were built. In TCRdb, the multiplex PCR reads were re-called with MiXCR into one record per CDR3 protein. This table has a few hundred thousand distinct CDR3 sequences, roughly 19% appearing once. This same sample was also part of a study on T cells in Graves' hyperthyroidism and ophthalmopathy.

The sample was peripheral blood mononuclear cells (PBMCs), taken at new diagnosis, from a patient treated with antithyroid drugs. This receptor was obtained from a woman aged 25 to 39 with Graves disease. The gene calls are TRBV19 and TRBJ2-7, with a tentative D call TRBD1 (6 bases). The CDR3 sequence: CASSIKAGTPYEQYF. The CDR3 nucleotides read TGTGCCAGTAGTATTAAGGCAGGGACACCGTACGAGCAGTACTTC.